These T cell receptor beta chains were read from a single sample in a study of monozygotic twins with inflammatory bowel disease. TCRdb re-analyzed the 5' RACE reads; it lists each CDR3 protein once, without DNA. This sample's table reports more than 300,000 distinct CDR3 sequences. Source material: blood. These receptors originate from a human donor with ulcerative colitis or Crohn's disease, or a healthy co-twin of an affected twin (not recorded which). The CDR3 runs from the conserved cysteine through the conserved F or W.

V	J	CDR3
TRBV20-1	TRBJ2-3	CSAYSTGLAGKRADTQYF
TRBV7-3	TRBJ2-3	CASSLGRGQVTDTQYF
TRBV7-2	TRBJ1-1	CASSPGGQGMKTEAFF
TRBV27	TRBJ2-1	CASSLVQGPYNEQFF
TRBV19	TRBJ2-7	CASSFRTTSGEQYF
TRBV16	TRBJ2-2	CASSLRTLTGELFF
TRBV20-1	TRBJ1-4	CSARDRAVFNEKLFF
TRBV7-2	TRBJ1-2	CASTKGGQGNYGYTF
TRBV11-2	TRBJ1-2	CASSLGNRGFVSNYGYTF
TRBV7-2	TRBJ2-7	CASNLPGRPRSYEQYF
TRBV19	TRBJ1-5	CASRDDRGQPQHF
TRBV10-3	TRBJ2-5	CAISEWEKQETQYF
TRBV7-2	TRBJ1-5	CASSLGWGTDNQPQHF